Shown below are 15 T cell receptor beta chains from a single sample sequenced in a study of post-analysis software for immune sequencing data. No antigen has been identified for these receptors. Unique molecular identifiers were present in the TCR beta cDNA libraries. TCRdb recomputed calls from the PCR reads with MiXCR, one row per CDR3 protein. This table holds roughly 800,000 distinct CDR3 sequences, roughly 50% found once. The study, taken as a whole, reports: Patients showed TRBV5-6, TRBV5-1 and TRBV20-1 among four to six TRBV segments more frequent than in controls.

The sample taken for sequencing was blood. These receptors originate from a girl between 5 and 17 years old with multiple sclerosis.

The chain is built from TRBV9 and TRBJ2-5; tentatively, D is TRBD1 or TRBD2 (5 bases each). The last part of the DNA fits TRBJ2-7 better; the J call may be wrong. Germline lookup yields CDR1 SGDLS and CDR2 YYNGEE. CDR3 length: 16 amino acids. In DNA, the CDR3 is TGTGCCAGCAGCGTAGGCCTCGTAGGGACGGATCACGAGCAGTACTTC. It translates to CASSVGLVGTDHEQYF.

The table lists this clonotype with a few counts. The CDR3 region has the DNA TGTGCCAGCAGCCCCTATCGGGGGCTAGGCACAGATACGCAGTATTTT. Amino acid sequence: CASSPYRGLGTDTQYF. This chain joins TRBV6-5 and TRBJ2-3, with D possibly being TRBD1 or TRBD2 (6 bases each). V dropped 6 bases and J dropped 1 base, with 17 bases sitting between them. This CDR3 has 16 amino acids. Germline V CDR1 and CDR2: MNHEY, SVGAGI.

The count of this clonotype is one. V usage is TRBV3-1 and J usage is TRBJ2-3; TRBD1 aligns across 11 bases. The junction had 11 bases not matched to a gene; V was cut back by 1 base and J by 5 bases. The CDR3 extends over 18 amino acids. Per the germline V gene, CDR1 is LGHDT and CDR2 is YNNKEL (reference sequence). The CDR3 DNA reads TGTGCCAGCAGCCAAGCGGGTGCGGGGACAGGGGGAGGAGATACGCAGTATTTT. Translating gives CASSQAGAGTGGGDTQYF.

This clonotype was seen a single time. CDR3 bases: TGTGCCAGCAGCTTGGAGTCAAATAATGAAAAACTGTTTTTT. Translated, it gives CASSLESNNEKLFF. The V gene is TRBV7-9, the J gene TRBJ1-4, with D uncertain. The germline gives CDR1 SEHNR, CDR2 FQNEAQ (reference sequence). V was pared by 3 bases and J by 4 bases, with 9 bases between. The length of the CDR3 is 14 residues.

V and J are TRBV29-1 and TRBJ2-1; D is ambiguous. The germline CDR1 and CDR2 sequences are SQVTM and ANQGSEA. With 5 bases removed from V and 2 bases from J, the gap between germline ends came to 19 bases. The CDR3 spans 16 residues. CDR3 residues: CSVKGHTVQTYNEQFF. The CDR3 coding sequence is TGCAGCGTTAAGGGTCATACTGTCCAGACCTACAATGAGCAGTTCTTC.

This rearrangement joins TRBV2 to TRBJ2-7; the match to TRBD1 covers 8 bases. This CDR3 contains 14 residues. The junction had 4 bases not matched to a gene; V was cut back by 3 bases and J by 3 bases. CDR1 and CDR2 from the germline V gene are SNHLY and FYNNEI. The chain's CDR3 is CASSDQGAIYEQYF. The CDR3 DNA reads TGTGCCAGCAGTGACCAGGGGGCGATCTACGAGCAGTACTTC.

In this sample, this clonotype turned up a few times. DNA of the CDR3: TGCAGCGTTGAAGATCCCCGGACAGCCCAAGAGACCCAGTACTTC. Translating it yields CSVEDPRTAQETQYF. The chain joins TRBV29-1 to TRBJ2-5, with D perhaps TRBD1 (6 bases). This CDR3 has 15 residues. V dropped 0 bases and J dropped 1 base, with 12 bases sitting between them. Germline CDR1 reads SQVTM; CDR2 reads ANQGSEA.

The J gene is TRBJ2-5, the V gene TRBV12-3 or TRBV12-4; 7 bases line up with TRBD2. The CDR3 runs to 12 residues. The J segment lost 6 bases and the V segment lost 8 bases, leaving 6 bases of the junction unmatched. This chain's CDR3 is CASSGGIKTQYF. The CDR3 DNA follows: TGTGCCAGCTCCGGGGGGATAAAGACCCAGTACTTC.

The rearrangement joins TRBV12-3 or TRBV12-4 to TRBJ2-5, with 7 bases identical to TRBD2. Near its end, the DNA agrees better with TRBJ2-7, so the J call may be wrong. The CDR3 covers 14 residues. CDR3 DNA: TGTGCCAGCAGTTCCCCGACTAGCCGCTACGAGCAGTACTTC. Protein product: CASSSPTSRYEQYF.

This chain links TRBV5-1 with TRBJ2-4; tentatively, D is TRBD2 (6 bases). The end of the DNA fits TRBJ2-7 better, so the J call may be wrong. CDR1 SGHRS and CDR2 YFSETQ come from the germline V gene. This CDR3 comprises 15 residues. CDR3 amino acids: CASSLKAGGTYEQYF. The CDR3 DNA sequence: TGCGCCAGCAGCTTAAAGGCCGGGGGAACCTACGAGCAGTACTTC.

This chain connects TRBV29-1 to TRBJ2-1; D remains unclear. The V end was cut by 4 bases, the J end by 7 bases, with 14 bases between. The CDR3 contains 13 residues. The germline CDR1 and CDR2 sequences are SQVTM and ANQGSEA. The CDR3, as DNA: TGCAGCGTTGCCACAGTCAACACGAATGAGCAGTTCTTC. Translating gives CSVATVNTNEQFF.

This clonotype was seen only a few times. The V gene is TRBV6-5, the J gene TRBJ2-1; 8 bases fit TRBD2. The trim removed 5 bases at V and 3 bases at J, leaving 3 bases unmatched. The length of the CDR3 is 14 residues. Germline CDR1 MNHEY, CDR2 SVGAGI. In DNA, the CDR3 is TGTGCCAGCAGTACACTAGCGGACTACAATGAGCAGTTCTTC. This encodes CASSTLADYNEQFF.

This clonotype was seen once. This sequence joins TRBV5-1 and TRBJ2-6; D remains unclear. The CDR3 consists of 15 residues. CDR1 is SGHRS and CDR2 is YFSETQ in the germline V gene. With 0 bases removed from V and 2 bases from J, the gap between germline ends came to 6 bases. CDR3 coding DNA: TGCGCCAGCAGCTTGGGACATCCTGGGGCCAACGTCCTGACTTTC. Its translation is CASSLGHPGANVLTF.

This clonotype was counted a few times. The chain uses TRBV20-1 and TRBJ2-5; TRBD1 agrees at 8 bases. The CDR3 has 14 residues. J was trimmed by 2 bases and V by 6 bases; bases with no gene match: 8. Germline loops: CDR1 DFQATT, CDR2 SNEGSKA (reference sequence). Written as DNA, the CDR3 is TGCAGTGCCCCCTCGAGGACAGGGCAAGAGACCCAGTACTTC. Amino acid sequence: CSAPSRTGQETQYF.

The rearrangement links TRBV27 to TRBJ2-7, with D possibly matching TRBD1 (5 bases). V was pared by 0 bases and J by 2 bases, with 17 bases between. In germline, CDR1 is MNHEY, CDR2 SMNVEV (reference sequence). CDR3 length: 17 residues. The CDR3 DNA sequence: TGTGCCAGCAGTTTATCCCTGGCAGGGCAGCCGCCCTACGAGCAGTACTTC. This sequence encodes CASSLSLAGQPPYEQYF.